The 12 T cell receptor beta chains below all came from one sample that was sequenced in a study of blood T cell repertoires in COVID-19. TCRdb's table, derived via immunoSEQ multiplex PCR, lists solely in-frame clones and lacks some. The sample carries 300,000 to 450,000 clones, 85% recorded once. Material for sequencing was peripheral blood. These receptors originate from a woman aged 18-29 years with acute or convalescent COVID-19.

The chain links TRBV4-1 to TRBJ2-7, with 10 bases lining up with TRBD1. Germline CDR1 reads MGHRA; CDR2 reads YSYEKL. The CDR3 length is 15 residues. Trimming at V came to 0 bases and at J to 3 bases, leaving 2 bases not matched to a gene. The CDR3 DNA is TGCGCCAGCAGCCAAGATGGGACAGGGGTCTACGAGCAGTACTTC. As protein: CASSQDGTGVYEQYF.

CDR3 bases: TGTGCCAGCAGTTCCTATCTGACTACTAATACCGCTGAAGCTTTCTTT. Translation gives CASSSYLTTNTAEAFF. The chain employs TRBV6-5 and TRBJ1-1, with D uncertain. There are 16 residues in the CDR3. CDR1 and CDR2 (germline): MNHEY, SVGAGI. Trimming took off 4 bases at V and 6 bases at J, with 21 bases between the two ends.

V and J are TRBV5-1 and TRBJ2-1; 11 nucleotides match TRBD2. Germline CDR1 SGHRS, CDR2 YFSETQ. With V trimmed by 1 base and J by 8 bases, 11 bases remained unmatched. This CDR3 comprises 17 residues. This chain's CDR3 is CASSLLVAGGPEDEQFF. CDR3 nucleotides: TGCGCCAGCAGCTTGTTAGTAGCGGGAGGGCCCGAGGATGAGCAGTTCTTC.

This chain joins TRBV19 and TRBJ1-1, with 7 bases that match TRBD1. Germline CDR1 and CDR2: LNHDA and SQIVND (reference sequence). V lost 6 bases, J lost 2 bases, and 6 bases stayed unmatched. The CDR3 contains 14 residues. This chain's CDR3 is CASRTGQKNTEAFF. CDR3 in DNA: TGTGCCAGTAGGACGGGACAGAAAAACACTGAAGCTTTCTTT. Full variable domain (missing parts from reference TRBV19 and TRBJ1-1): DGGITQSPKYLFRKEGQNVTLSCEQNLNHDAMYWYRQDPGQGLRLIYYSQIVNDFQKGDIAEGYSVSREKKESFPLTVTSAQKNPTAFYLCASRTGQKNTEAFFGQGTRLTVV.

This clone appeared a few times. This chain links TRBV7-9 with TRBJ1-3, with D tentatively TRBD1 (6 bases). Deletions cut 1 base from V and 3 bases from J, with 13 bases between. CDR1 and CDR2 from the germline V gene are SEHNR and FQNEAQ (reference sequence). The CDR3 covers 16 residues. CDR3 residues: CASSLDSGGYGNTIYF. CDR3 nucleotides: TGTGCCAGCAGCTTAGATAGCGGGGGCTATGGAAACACCATATATTTT.

This chain joins TRBV6-5 and TRBJ1-1; TRBD1 aligns across 8 bases. CDR1 is MNHEY and CDR2 is SVGAGI in the germline V gene. V lost 4 bases, J lost 6 bases, and 7 bases stayed unmatched. The CDR3 spans 14 residues. The CDR3: CASSSDRELPEAFF. The CDR3 region has the DNA TGTGCCAGCAGTTCGGACAGGGAATTGCCTGAAGCTTTCTTT.

This chain uses TRBV19 with TRBJ1-3, with D tentatively TRBD1 (6 bases). Germline values: CDR1 LNHDA, CDR2 SQIVND (reference sequence). This CDR3 contains 15 residues. Trimming removed 6 bases from V and 0 bases from J, with 12 bases in between. Here the CDR3 DNA reads TGTGCCAGTAGACAGGGATCCTTCTCTGGAAACACCATATATTTT. This sequence encodes CASRQGSFSGNTIYF. Filled out from reference TRBV19 and TRBJ1-3, the complete variable domain reads DGGITQSPKYLFRKEGQNVTLSCEQNLNHDAMYWYRQDPGQGLRLIYYSQIVNDFQKGDIAEGYSVSREKKESFPLTVTSAQKNPTAFYLCASRQGSFSGNTIYFGEGSWLTVV.

The chain recombines TRBV28 with TRBJ1-2; the match to TRBD1 covers 10 bases. From germline, CDR1 is MDHEN and CDR2 SYDVKM. V was clipped by 5 bases and J by 5 bases; unmatched bases: 5. The CDR3 extends over 14 amino acids. In nucleotides, the CDR3 is TGTGCCAGCAGTCTCGGGACAGGGGTTTATGGCTACACCTTC. Amino acid sequence: CASSLGTGVYGYTF.

V gene TRBV5-4 combines with J gene TRBJ2-5; 7 nucleotides line up with TRBD2. The CDR3 is made up of 15 amino acids. The V and J ends lost 4 bases and 6 bases, in that order; junction bases with no gene match: 12. Germline V CDR1 and CDR2: SGHNT, YYREEE (reference sequence). CDR3 protein: CASSESWGGTQTQYF. The CDR3 DNA reads as TGTGCCAGCAGCGAATCCTGGGGGGGTACGCAGACCCAGTACTTC. Full variable domain (outside the CDR3, taken from reference TRBV5-4 and TRBJ2-5): ETGVTQSPTHLIKTRGQQVTLRCSSQSGHNTVSWYQQALGQGPQFIFQYYREEENGRGNFPPRFSGLQFPNYSSELNVNALELDDSALYLCASSESWGGTQTQYFGPGTRLLVL.

On this clone itself: Other DNA sequences within the sample encode an identical CDR3. The rearrangement joins TRBV18 to TRBJ2-1; TRBD1 aligns across 9 bases. The CDR3 is made up of 15 amino acids. V lost 5 bases, J lost 1 base, and 3 bases stayed unmatched. The germline V gene encodes CDR1 KGHSH and CDR2 LQKENI. The CDR3 is CASSLGQGSYNEQFF. The CDR3 DNA is TGTGCCAGCTCATTAGGACAGGGGTCCTACAATGAGCAGTTCTTC.

This clone came up once. J is TRBJ2-5 and V is TRBV27; TRBD1 aligns across 7 bases. The J segment lost 4 bases and the V segment lost 4 bases, leaving 9 bases of the junction unmatched. The CDR3 loop spans 15 amino acids. The germline V gene has CDR1 MNHEY and CDR2 SMNVEV (reference sequence). For the CDR3, the DNA is TGTGCCAGCAGTTACAGGGGCTCCTCAGGAGAGACCCAGTACTTC. Protein: CASSYRGSSGETQYF.

V usage is TRBV9 and J usage is TRBJ1-1; 7 bases align to TRBD1. Germline CDR1 is SGDLS and CDR2 is YYNGEE. V lost 4 bases and J lost 3; bases outside the gene matches: 15. This CDR3 has 17 amino acids. The CDR3 sequence: CASSLGTRAGGYTEAFF. CDR3 DNA: TGTGCCAGCAGCCTCGGAACTCGGGCAGGGGGGTACACTGAAGCTTTCTTT.